What follows are 16 T cell receptor beta chains derived from one specimen sequenced in a study of blood T cell repertoires in COVID-19. Sequenced by immunoSEQ multiplex PCR; TCRdb stores in-frame clones only, minus some. The sample shows approximately 250,000 clones, approximately 90% of them seen only once. The sample consisted of PBMCs or T cells enriched from blood (not recorded which). All receptors derive from a woman aged 40 to 55 with acute COVID-19.

V usage is TRBV18 and J usage is TRBJ1-2; D is uncertain. Germline V gene sequence: CDR1 KGHSH, CDR2 LQKENI. V was shortened by 4 bases and J by 7 bases, with 13 bases between the two germline ends. The CDR3 covers 13 residues. The chain's CDR3 is CASSQTREVGYTF. CDR3 nucleotide sequence: TGTGCCAGCTCACAAACACGTGAGGTTGGCTACACCTTC.

The genes are TRBV4-3 and TRBJ2-7; D unclear. The CDR3 is 16 amino acids. Looked up from germline, CDR1 is LGHNA and CDR2 is YSLEER. Trimming took 4 bases from V and 0 from J, leaving 16 bases between them. CDR3 sequence reads: CASSPPRAPNSYEQYV. CDR3 sequence (DNA): TGCGCCAGCAGCCCCCCCCGAGCACCGAACTCCTACGAGCAGTACGTC.

CDR3: CASSLATLNTEAFF. CDR3 nucleotides: TGTGCCAGCAGCTTGGCTACCTTGAACACTGAAGCTTTCTTT. The J gene is TRBJ1-1, the V gene TRBV5-4; D is ambiguous. Germline lookup yields CDR1 SGHNT and CDR2 YYREEE (reference sequence). This CDR3 has 14 amino acids. Trimming cost V 0 bases and J 0 bases, with 6 bases left between them. The whole variable domain, remainder taken from reference TRBV5-4 and TRBJ1-1, is ETGVTQSPTHLIKTRGQQVTLRCSSQSGHNTVSWYQQALGQGPQFIFQYYREEENGRGNFPPRFSGLQFPNYSSELNVNALELDDSALYLCASSLATLNTEAFFGQGTRLTVV.

J is TRBJ2-1 and V is TRBV7-8; 7 bases are shared with TRBD1. The CDR3 has 15 amino acids. CDR1 SGHVS and CDR2 FQNEAQ come from the germline V gene. J was trimmed by 6 bases and V by 4 bases; bases with no gene match: 9. The CDR3: CASSSGQLEFNEQFF. DNA of the CDR3: TGTGCCAGCAGCTCGGGACAGCTAGAGTTCAATGAGCAGTTCTTC.

The count of this clone is one. The chain employs TRBV2 and TRBJ2-7, with 8 bases identical to TRBD2. The trim removed 6 bases at V and 7 bases at J, leaving 5 bases unmatched. There are 12 residues in the CDR3. Germline V lookup: CDR1 SNHLY, CDR2 FYNNEI. This CDR3 is CASRGPGGEQYF. The CDR3 DNA follows: TGTGCCAGCAGGGGACCGGGGGGGGAGCAGTACTTC.

The rearrangement links TRBV6-1 to TRBJ2-3; D is unresolved. CDR1 is MNHNS, CDR2 SASEGT, per germline. This CDR3 has 15 amino acids. The V end lost 1 base, the J end lost 0 bases, and 8 bases lay between the germline ends. This CDR3 reads CASSEGAGSTDTQYF. The CDR3 DNA reads as TGTGCCAGCAGTGAAGGCGCAGGTAGCACAGATACGCAGTATTTT.

The chain combines TRBV27 with TRBJ1-2; 10 bases line up with TRBD1. CDR1 and CDR2 (germline): MNHEY, SMNVEV (reference sequence). The V and J ends lost 5 bases and 1 base, in that order; junction bases with no gene match: 10. The CDR3 sequence is 17 residues long. CDR3 sequence: CASSPLGQGWYNYGYTF. In DNA, the CDR3 is TGTGCCAGCAGTCCCTTGGGACAGGGGTGGTATAACTATGGCTACACCTTC.

For this clone: At one end the junction does not follow the germline gene, possibly because of a read error. This chain connects TRBV7-7 to TRBJ2-2; TRBD1 is a possible D gene (5 bases). Germline CDR1 reads SSHAT; CDR2 reads FNYEAQ (reference sequence). This CDR3 comprises 15 residues. CDR3 nucleotide sequence: TGTGCTAGCAGCTTAAGCACAGGGAACACCGGGGAGCTGTTTTTT. Translating it yields CASSLSTGNTGELFF.

The V gene is TRBV5-1, the J gene TRBJ2-5; TRBD2 matches at 9 bases. Trimming removed 5 bases from V and 4 bases from J; junction bases left unmatched: 9. Per the germline V gene, CDR1 is SGHRS and CDR2 is YFSETQ. This CDR3 is built from 15 residues. CDR3 in DNA: TGCGCCAGCAGTCTTCGGACTAGCGTGGGAGAGACCCAGTACTTC. As protein: CASSLRTSVGETQYF.

The table lists this clone with a count of one. This chain joins TRBV6-6 and TRBJ1-1; the match to TRBD1 covers 10 bases. This CDR3 has 18 amino acids. Trimming at V came to 7 bases and at J to 1 base, leaving 15 bases not matched to a gene. CDR1 is MNHNY, CDR2 SVGAGI, per germline (reference sequence). This chain's CDR3 is CASMRSGLGQGRNTEAFF. The DNA for the CDR3 is TGTGCCAGCATGCGATCGGGACTGGGACAGGGGAGGAACACTGAAGCTTTCTTT.

The V gene is TRBV6-5, the J gene TRBJ1-1; perhaps TRBD1 as D (6 bases). V lost 2 bases, J lost 1 base, and 11 bases lay in between. The CDR3 sequence is 15 residues long. Germline lookup yields CDR1 MNHEY and CDR2 SVGAGI. The CDR3 nucleotides read TGTGCCAGCAGTTACGACGACAGGAAGAACACTGAAGCTTTCTTT. Amino acid sequence: CASSYDDRKNTEAFF.

The chain is built from TRBV27 and TRBJ1-6; D is ambiguous. The V end was cut by 6 bases, the J end by 9 bases, with 24 bases between. Per the germline V gene, CDR1 is MNHEY and CDR2 is SMNVEV (reference sequence). The CDR3 consists of 17 residues. The CDR3 loop is CASSLRGSASPSSPLHF. The CDR3 region has the DNA TGTGCCAGCAGCCTACGGGGTAGTGCCAGTCCGTCTTCACCCCTCCACTTT.

This clone came up a few times. The chain uses TRBV3-1 (or the pseudogene TRBV3-2) and TRBJ2-1; 13 positions match TRBD2. Germline assignment: CDR1 LGHDT and CDR2 YNNKEL (reference sequence). There are 20 residues in the CDR3. The ends lost 0 bases at V and 0 bases at J; junction bases unmatched: 8. The CDR3 DNA follows: TGTGCCAGCAGCCAAGATAAAAGGACTAGCGGGAGACCCTCCTACAATGAGCAGTTCTTC. Its protein product is CASSQDKRTSGRPSYNEQFF.

The chain is built from TRBV5-1 and TRBJ2-7; D not certain. This CDR3 is 13 amino acids long. The V and J ends lost 1 base and 4 bases respectively, with 9 bases between them. The V gene's germline CDR1 is SGHRS and CDR2 YFSETQ. CDR3 in DNA: TGCGCCAGCAGCTTGCACGGCGGTTACGAGCAGTACTTC. It encodes CASSLHGGYEQYF. The full variable domain, with the rest looked up from reference TRBV5-1 and TRBJ2-7, is KAGVTQTPRYLIKTRGQQVTLSCSPISGHRSVSWYQQTPGQGLQFLFEYFSETQRNKGNFPGRFSGRQFSNSRSEMNVSTLELGDSALYLCASSLHGGYEQYFGPGTRLTVT.

The V call is TRBV5-5, the J call TRBJ2-5; 7 positions match TRBD2. The CDR3 has 16 amino acids. The V and J ends lost 3 bases and 4 bases, in that order; junction bases with no gene match: 12. Per germline, CDR1 SGHKS and CDR2 YYEKEE (reference sequence). The CDR3: CASSSIRGEVGETQYF. The CDR3 region has the DNA TGTGCCAGCAGCTCAATACGGGGGGAGGTCGGAGAGACCCAGTACTTC.

The chain is built from TRBV24-1 and TRBJ2-5, with D possibly TRBD2 on 5 matching bases. Between the trimmed V and J ends, which lost 1 base and 3 bases, there was a span of 11 bases. Germline V gives CDR1 KGHDR, CDR2 SFDVKD. The CDR3 has 15 amino acids. CDR3 coding DNA: TGTGCCACCAGTGATTTAGGGAGAGGCGAAGAGACCCAGTACTTC. It codes for CATSDLGRGEETQYF.